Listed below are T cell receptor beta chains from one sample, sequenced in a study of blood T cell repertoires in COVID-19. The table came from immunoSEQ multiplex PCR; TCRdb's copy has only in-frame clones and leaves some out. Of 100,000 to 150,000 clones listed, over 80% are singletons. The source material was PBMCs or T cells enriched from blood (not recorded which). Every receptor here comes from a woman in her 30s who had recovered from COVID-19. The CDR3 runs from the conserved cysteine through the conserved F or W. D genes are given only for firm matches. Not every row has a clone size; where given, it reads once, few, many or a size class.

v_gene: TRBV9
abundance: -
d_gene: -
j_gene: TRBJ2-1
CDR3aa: CASSVTGNSYNEQFF
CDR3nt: TGTGCCAGCAGCGTAACAGGCAACTCCTACAATGAGCAGTTCTTC

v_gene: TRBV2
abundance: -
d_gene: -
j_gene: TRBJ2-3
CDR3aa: CASRRSADTQYF
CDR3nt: TGTGCCAGCAGGCGTAGCGCAGATACGCAGTATTTT

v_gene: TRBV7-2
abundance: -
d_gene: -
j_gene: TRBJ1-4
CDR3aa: CASSLQQGRNEKLFF
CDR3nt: TGTGCCAGCAGCCTACAACAGGGAAGAAACGAAAAACTGTTTTTT

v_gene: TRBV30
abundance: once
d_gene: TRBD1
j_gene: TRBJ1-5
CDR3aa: CACTGTGGNQPQHF
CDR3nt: TGTGCCTGTACGGGGACAGGCGGTAATCAGCCCCAGCATTTT

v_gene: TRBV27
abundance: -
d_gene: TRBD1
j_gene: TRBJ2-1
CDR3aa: CASSQDRGLGNEQFF
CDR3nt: TGTGCCAGCAGTCAGGACAGGGGGCTTGGGAATGAGCAGTTCTTC

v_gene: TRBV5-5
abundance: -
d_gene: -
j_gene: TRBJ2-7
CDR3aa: CASSLSGTLYEQYF
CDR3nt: TGTGCCAGCAGCTTGTCCGGGACATTATACGAGCAGTACTTC

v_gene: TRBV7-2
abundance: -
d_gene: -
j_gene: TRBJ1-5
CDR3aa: CASSPDGHNQPQHF
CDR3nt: TGTGCCAGCAGCCCAGACGGACACAATCAGCCCCAGCATTTT

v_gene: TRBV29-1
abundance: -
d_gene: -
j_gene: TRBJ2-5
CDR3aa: CSSTREAAREETQYF
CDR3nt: TGCAGCTCCACCCGGGAAGCTGCCCGAGAAGAGACCCAGTACTTC

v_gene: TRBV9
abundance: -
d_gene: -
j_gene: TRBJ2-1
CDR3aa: CASSVEQTGTNEQFF
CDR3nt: TGTGCCAGCAGCGTAGAACAGACAGGGACTAATGAGCAGTTCTTC

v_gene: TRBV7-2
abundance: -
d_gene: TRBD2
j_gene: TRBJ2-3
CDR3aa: CASSLRRGGRITDTQYF
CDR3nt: TGTGCCAGCAGCTTAAGGCGGGGCGGGAGGATCACAGATACGCAGTATTTT

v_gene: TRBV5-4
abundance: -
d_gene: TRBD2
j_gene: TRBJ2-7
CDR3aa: CASSRGLASYEQYF
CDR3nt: TGTGCCAGCAGCCGGGGACTAGCGAGCTACGAGCAGTACTTC

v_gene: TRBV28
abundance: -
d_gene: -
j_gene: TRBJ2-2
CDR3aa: CASKGGRFTGELFF
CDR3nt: TGTGCCAGCAAGGGGGGGCGCTTCACCGGGGAGCTGTTTTTT

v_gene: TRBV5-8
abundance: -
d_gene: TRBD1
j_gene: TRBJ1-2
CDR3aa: CASSIGTGKGYGYTF
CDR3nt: TGTGCCAGCAGCATTGGGACAGGGAAAGGATATGGCTACACCTTC

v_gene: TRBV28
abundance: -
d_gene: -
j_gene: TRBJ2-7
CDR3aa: CASTPSGWVYEQYF
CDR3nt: TGTGCCAGCACCCCGTCGGGGTGGGTTTACGAGCAGTACTTC

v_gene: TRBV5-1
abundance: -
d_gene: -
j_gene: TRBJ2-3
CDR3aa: CASSFTGLTTDTQYF
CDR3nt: TGCGCCAGCAGCTTCACAGGACTAACCACAGATACGCAGTATTTT

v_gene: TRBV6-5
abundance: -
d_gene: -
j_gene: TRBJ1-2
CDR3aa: CASSYGLGGYTF
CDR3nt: TGTGCCAGCAGTTACGGCCTCGGGGGCTACACCTTC

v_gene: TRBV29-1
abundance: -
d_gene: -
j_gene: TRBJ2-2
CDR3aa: CSVLRGRLGGELFF
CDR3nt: TGCAGCGTCCTTCGGGGGAGATTGGGCGGGGAGCTGTTTTTT

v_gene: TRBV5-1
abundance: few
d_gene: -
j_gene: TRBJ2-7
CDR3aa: CASSLAGRSYEQYF
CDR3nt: TGCGCCAGCAGCTTGGCTGGCAGGTCCTACGAGCAGTACTTC

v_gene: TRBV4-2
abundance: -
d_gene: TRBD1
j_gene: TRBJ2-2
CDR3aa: CASTKTGGWTGELFF
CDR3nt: TGTGCCAGCACCAAAACAGGGGGCTGGACCGGGGAGCTGTTTTTT

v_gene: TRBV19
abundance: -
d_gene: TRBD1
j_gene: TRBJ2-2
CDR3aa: CASSPWTGSYNTGELFF
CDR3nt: TGTGCCAGTAGTCCATGGACAGGGTCCTATAACACCGGGGAGCTGTTTTTT

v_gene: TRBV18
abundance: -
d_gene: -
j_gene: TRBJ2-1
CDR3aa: CASSPQGYNEQFF
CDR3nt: TGTGCCAGCTCACCACAGGGGTACAATGAGCAGTTCTTC

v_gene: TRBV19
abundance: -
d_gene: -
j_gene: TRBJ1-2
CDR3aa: CASSPRSAGYTF
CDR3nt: TGTGCCAGTAGTCCCAGGTCGGCTGGCTACACCTTC

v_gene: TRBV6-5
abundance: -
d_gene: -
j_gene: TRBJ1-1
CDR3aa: CASSYRRDEAFF
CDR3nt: TGTGCCAGCAGTTACCGTCGCGATGAAGCTTTCTTT